One sample yielded the 30 T cell receptor beta chains listed below, sequenced in a study of CD8 T cells in Susac syndrome. RNA was extracted with the RNeasy kit, and a quantity of roughly 0.45 to 1 ug was reverse transcribed using random hexamers. TCRdb ran MiXCR on the immunoSEQ multiplex PCR reads and lists one entry per CDR3 protein. The sample carries around 25,000 distinct CDR3 sequences, just under 95% recorded once. Sequencing was performed on CD8+ T cells from PBMCs. These TCRs come from a human donor with Susac syndrome.

The chain employs TRBV5-4 and TRBJ2-3; 10 nucleotides match TRBD2. Germline V gene data show CDR1 as SGHNT and CDR2 as YYREEE (reference sequence). With 6 bases clipped from V and 4 bases from J, the junction kept 8 bases outside the gene matches. The CDR3 runs 15 residues. The CDR3 protein is CASTIGLAEADTQYF. In nucleotides, the CDR3 is TGTGCCAGCACAATCGGACTAGCGGAGGCAGATACGCAGTATTTT.

V usage is TRBV19 and J usage is TRBJ1-5; 7 positions match TRBD1. The junction had 11 bases not matched to a gene; V was cut back by 5 bases and J by 1 base. The CDR3 covers 17 residues. Germline V gene sequence: CDR1 LNHDA, CDR2 SQIVND (reference sequence). The CDR3 region is CASSVTGMEWSNQPQHF. CDR3 in DNA: TGTGCCAGTAGTGTGACAGGGATGGAATGGAGCAATCAGCCCCAGCATTTT.

The chain joins TRBV4-3 to TRBJ2-7, with 9 bases matching TRBD2. CDR1 and CDR2 from the germline V gene are LGHNA and YSLEER. Trimming took 0 bases from V and 4 from J; bases not matched to a gene: 7. This CDR3 is 16 amino acids long. The CDR3 DNA sequence: TGCGCCAGCAGCCAAGATCCTGGCGGGGGGGCTTACGAGCAGTACTTC. Translating gives CASSQDPGGGAYEQYF.

V is TRBV19 and J is TRBJ1-1; D call uncertain. V gave up 4 bases and J gave up 3 bases, with 9 bases separating them. Germline loops: CDR1 LNHDA, CDR2 SQIVND (reference sequence). CDR3 length: 13 residues. DNA of the CDR3: TGTGCCAGTAGTACCCCGTTGTACACTGAAGCTTTCTTT. It yields the protein CASSTPLYTEAFF.

The sample holds a few counts of this clonotype. The gene calls are TRBV5-1 and TRBJ2-2, with 7 bases fitting TRBD1. V shed 4 bases, J shed 4 bases, and the junction held 4 bases outside the gene matches. The CDR3 consists of 14 residues. Germline CDR1 is SGHRS and CDR2 is YFSETQ. CDR3 nucleotides: TGCGCCAGCAGCCTGGGGACAGTCACCGGGGAGCTGTTTTTT. Its translation: CASSLGTVTGELFF.

The chain joins TRBV4-3 to TRBJ2-3; no firm D call. V was clipped by 4 bases and J by 7 bases, with 12 bases between them. The CDR3 sequence is 13 residues long. Germline V lookup: CDR1 LGHNA, CDR2 YSLEER. DNA for the CDR3: TGCGCCAGCAGCCCCGGAGAGCAAAATACGCAGTATTTT. Its translation: CASSPGEQNTQYF.

This chain uses TRBV7-9 with TRBJ2-7; 9 bases align to TRBD1. Trimming at V came to 5 bases and at J to 3 bases, leaving 8 bases not matched to a gene. CDR1 SEHNR and CDR2 FQNEAQ come from the germline V gene (reference sequence). This CDR3 comprises 15 residues. CDR3 DNA: TGTGCCAGCAGCCTCGGGACAGGGTTAATCTACGAGCAGTACTTC. Protein: CASSLGTGLIYEQYF.

The sample holds one count of this clonotype. The chain recombines TRBV23-1 with TRBJ2-7; TRBD1 or TRBD2 may be the D gene (5 bases each). TRBV23-1 is sorted into the ORF group, with uncertain function. V shed 3 bases and J shed 2 bases, with 29 bases lying between them. This CDR3 contains 20 residues. CDR3 DNA sequence: TGCGCCAGCAGTCACCAGAGATGCCGCGCTGGGGGTTTGCCTACCTACGAGCAGTACTTC. Translation: CASSHQRCRAGGLPTYEQYF.

The J gene is TRBJ1-2, the V gene TRBV20-1; D uncertain. The CDR3 has 14 residues. Germline values: CDR1 DFQATT, CDR2 SNEGSKA (reference sequence). Deletions cut 3 bases from V and 4 bases from J, with 15 bases between. The CDR3 reads CSARRRGRAYGYTF. CDR3 coding DNA: TGCAGTGCTAGGCGCCGTGGTCGGGCCTATGGCTACACCTTC.

This rearrangement joins TRBV7-2 to TRBJ2-7; D assignment may be TRBD1 or TRBD2 (5 bases each). Between the trimmed V and J ends, which lost 1 base and 7 bases, there was a span of 11 bases. The CDR3 totals 13 residues. CDR1 SGHTA and CDR2 FQGNSA come from the germline V gene. The CDR3 here is CASSLEGWGEQYF. The CDR3 DNA sequence: TGTGCCAGCAGCTTAGAGGGTTGGGGGGAGCAGTACTTC.

The chain uses TRBV30 and TRBJ2-2; 8 bases match TRBD1. The germline gives CDR1 GTSNPN, CDR2 SVGIG (reference sequence). The junction had 13 bases not matched to a gene; V was cut back by 1 base and J by 6 bases. The CDR3 runs 17 residues. CDR3 nucleotide sequence: TGTGCCTGGAGTGGTTTAGTACAGGGGGTAATTGCCGGGGAGCTGTTTTTT. Translating gives CAWSGLVQGVIAGELFF.

This chain connects TRBV7-2 to TRBJ2-7; D gene uncertain. The CDR3 has 15 residues. The V end was cut by 1 base, the J end by 4 bases, with 14 bases between. CDR1 is SGHTA and CDR2 is FQGNSA in the germline V gene. The chain's CDR3 is CASSLDGSPNYEQYF. DNA of the CDR3: TGTGCCAGCAGCTTAGATGGTAGCCCCAATTACGAGCAGTACTTC.

This clonotype is a singleton in its sample. The chain's CDR3 is CASSLDDGTSRYYEQYF. CDR3 coding DNA: TGTGCCAGCAGTCTCGATGATGGGACTAGCCGATACTACGAGCAGTACTTC. The chain links TRBV5-4 to TRBJ2-7, with 9 bases identical to TRBD2. Germline V lookup: CDR1 SGHNT, CDR2 YYREEE (reference sequence). The CDR3 totals 17 residues. V was clipped by 5 bases and J by 3 bases; unmatched bases: 15.

The chain carries TRBV28 and TRBJ1-5, with D possibly being TRBD1 (5 bases). This CDR3 comprises 14 residues. V was clipped by 5 bases and J by 9 bases, with 17 bases between them. Germline V gene lookup returns CDR1 MDHEN and CDR2 SYDVKM. CDR3 DNA: TGTGCCAGCAGTCTACGGGGGGACGGTCGGCCCCAGCATTTT. It encodes CASSLRGDGRPQHF.

This clonotype came up once. The chain combines TRBV5-1 with TRBJ2-5, with 10 bases that match TRBD1. Germline values: CDR1 SGHRS, CDR2 YFSETQ. V trimming: 4 bases; J trimming: 5 bases; junction bases outside the gene matches: 8. The length of the CDR3 is 15 residues. The CDR3: CASSLTGTGVETQYF. CDR3 nucleotide sequence: TGCGCCAGCAGCCTAACCGGGACAGGGGTCGAGACCCAGTACTTC.

The chain couples TRBV18 to TRBJ1-2; D not certain. This CDR3 is 14 amino acids long. Per germline, CDR1 KGHSH and CDR2 LQKENI. V lost 8 bases, J lost 3 bases, and 16 bases lay in between. CDR3 coding DNA: TGTGCCAGCAACCGGGGAGGGAGTGACTATGGCTACACCTTC. Translation gives CASNRGGSDYGYTF. The whole variable domain, remainder taken from reference TRBV18 and TRBJ1-2, is NAGVMQNPRHLVRRRGQEARLRCSPMKGHSHVYWYRQLPEEGLKFMVYLQKENIIDESGMPKERFSAEFPKEGPSILRIQQVVRGDSAAYFCASNRGGSDYGYTFGSGTRLTVV.

A single count supports this clonotype. V and J are TRBV9 and TRBJ2-5; D is possibly TRBD2 (5 bases). The CDR3 sequence is 14 residues long. Trimming pared 0 bases from V and 2 bases from J, leaving 8 bases between. Germline V gene lookup returns CDR1 SGDLS and CDR2 YYNGEE. This CDR3 reads CASSVGGEQETQYF. The CDR3 nucleotides are TGTGCCAGCAGCGTAGGGGGAGAACAAGAGACCCAGTACTTC.

This chain connects TRBV7-9 to TRBJ2-5, with TRBD1 matching over 9 bases. The CDR3 covers 15 residues. Germline assignment: CDR1 SEHNR and CDR2 FQNEAQ (reference sequence). J lost 5 bases, V lost 4 bases, and 8 bases had no gene match. Here the CDR3 reads CASSSRQGVRETQYF. The CDR3, as DNA: TGTGCCAGCAGCTCCAGACAGGGGGTAAGGGAGACCCAGTACTTC.

The chain joins TRBV29-1 to TRBJ1-2; TRBD1 matches 7 bases. CDR3 length: 14 amino acids. Germline assignment: CDR1 SQVTM and CDR2 ANQGSEA. Losses at the gene ends were 1 base for V and 4 bases for J; bases not matched to a gene: 6. CDR3 nucleotide sequence: TGCAGCGTTGAAGGGATGGGACAGCCCTATGGCTACACCTTC. Its protein is CSVEGMGQPYGYTF. The full variable domain, with the rest looked up from reference TRBV29-1 and TRBJ1-2, is SAVISQKPSRDICQRGTSLTIQCQVDSQVTMMFWYRQQPGQSLTLIATANQGSEATYESGFVIDKFPISRPNLTFSTLTVSNMSPEDSSIYLCSVEGMGQPYGYTFGSGTRLTVV.

The chain carries TRBV29-1 and TRBJ2-5; 8 bases match TRBD1. Trimming removed 5 bases from V and 3 bases from J; junction bases left unmatched: 5. CDR1 and CDR2 (germline): SQVTM, ANQGSEA. This CDR3 contains 13 residues. The CDR3 DNA reads TGCAGCGTTACAGGGGGTGGAGAAGAGACCCAGTACTTC. Residues: CSVTGGGEETQYF.

This chain joins TRBV6-2 or TRBV6-3 and TRBJ2-5; the match to TRBD1 covers 8 bases. The length of the CDR3 is 14 residues. V dropped 6 bases and J dropped 5; count of bases not matched to a gene: 8. Germline V gene sequence: CDR1 MNHEY, CDR2 SVGEGT. In DNA form, the CDR3 reads TGTGCCAGCAGCTACGACAGGGGCGGGGAGACCCAGTACTTC. Translation gives CASSYDRGGETQYF.

This sequence joins TRBV28 and TRBJ1-1; D not certain. CDR1 MDHEN and CDR2 SYDVKM come from the germline V gene. V was shortened by 4 bases and J by 2 bases, with 5 bases between the two germline ends. The CDR3 loop spans 12 amino acids. The CDR3 protein is CASSYANTEAFF. The DNA for the CDR3 is TGTGCCAGCAGTTACGCAAACACTGAAGCTTTCTTT.

J is TRBJ1-6 and V is TRBV6-1; D is uncertain. Germline CDR1 reads MNHNS; CDR2 reads SASEGT. Trimming shortened V by 4 bases and J by 0 bases, and 13 bases separated the two germline ends. CDR3 length: 17 residues. The CDR3 DNA is TGTGCCAGCAGTGCCCTCGCGGCGAGCTCCTATAATTCACCCCTCCACTTT. Its protein is CASSALAASSYNSPLHF.

This sequence joins TRBV7-8 and TRBJ2-1, with 14 bases lining up with TRBD2. The CDR3 runs 18 residues. From germline, CDR1 is SGHVS and CDR2 FQNEAQ. V lost 1 base and J lost 1; bases outside the gene matches: 3. Here the CDR3 reads CASSLGLAGGQSYNEQFF. DNA for the CDR3: TGTGCCAGCAGCTTAGGACTAGCGGGGGGGCAGTCCTACAATGAGCAGTTCTTC.

V is TRBV6-5 and J is TRBJ2-1; D perhaps matches TRBD1 (6 bases). CDR1 is MNHEY, CDR2 SVGAGI, per germline. V was clipped by 0 bases and J by 9 bases, with 12 bases between them. This CDR3 contains 14 residues. The CDR3: CASSYSTQGGEQFF. The CDR3 region has the DNA TGTGCCAGCAGTTACTCAACACAGGGCGGTGAGCAGTTCTTC.

The chain carries TRBV28 and TRBJ2-2; 10 bases fit TRBD2. V shed 4 bases and J 6 bases; nucleotides not matched to a gene: 2. CDR1 and CDR2 from the germline V gene are MDHEN and SYDVKM. The CDR3 covers 14 residues. The CDR3 DNA sequence: TGTGCCAGCAGTTATAGCGGGGGGTCCGGGGAGCTGTTTTTT. This gives the protein CASSYSGGSGELFF.

This chain connects TRBV7-2 to TRBJ1-6; the D gene is possibly TRBD1 (5 bases). Per the germline V gene, CDR1 is SGHTA and CDR2 is FQGNSA. Trimming stripped 3 bases from V and 10 bases from J, with 13 bases between. The CDR3 contains 14 residues. CDR3 nucleotide sequence: TGTGCCAGCAGCTTCCCTGTGCGGGGGTCACCCCTCCACTTT. Encoded protein: CASSFPVRGSPLHF.

This chain joins TRBV19 and TRBJ2-3; TRBD1 agrees at 9 bases. The V and J ends lost 1 base and 3 bases, in that order; junction bases with no gene match: 2. The CDR3 is 15 residues long. The germline V gene encodes CDR1 LNHDA and CDR2 SQIVND (reference sequence). CDR3 DNA sequence: TGTGCCAGTAGTATAGGACAGGGGGTGACAGATACGCAGTATTTT. Residues: CASSIGQGVTDTQYF.

This clonotype appeared a single time. This chain uses TRBV5-1 with TRBJ1-3; D is ambiguous. This CDR3 has 14 amino acids. Germline CDR1 is SGHRS and CDR2 is YFSETQ. V was trimmed by 6 bases and J by 4 bases, leaving 14 bases between them. CDR3 sequence reads: CASTDPIPGNTIYF. The DNA for the CDR3 is TGCGCCAGCACCGACCCCATTCCAGGAAACACCATATATTTT.

J is TRBJ1-4 and V is TRBV2; 7 bases line up with TRBD1. CDR3 size: 12 residues. The germline V gene encodes CDR1 SNHLY and CDR2 FYNNEI. V was clipped by 7 bases and J by 8 bases; unmatched bases: 4. CDR3 residues: CASTTGVEKLFF. The CDR3 bases are TGTGCCAGCACAACAGGGGTGGAAAAACTGTTTTTT.